Each of the 25 T cell receptor beta chains below was sequenced from the same sample in a study of CXCR3-negative and CXCR3-positive naive CD8 T cells. Findings of the study overall: In CXCR3-positive naive cells, the TRB CDR3s were more hydrophobic than in CXCR3-negative naive cells.

No antigen is known for these receptors. The authors made the TRB cDNA libraries by 5' RACE using UMI labels. TCRdb reprocessed the 5' RACE reads and stores each CDR3 protein as one record, lacking DNA. Here the sample table reports 55,000 to 75,000 distinct CDR3 sequences. The sequenced sample was naive CXCR3+ CD8+ T cells from blood. The subset was: CD45RO-CCR7+CD27+CD95- naive CD8+ T cells expressing CXCR3 (TNR3+). The source is a human donor in good health. Some clones in this sample may be carry-over from other donors' samples.

The chain recombines TRBV5-1 with TRBJ1-2; with no DNA, the TCRdb D assignment of TRBD1 cannot be verified. The CDR3 sequence is 13 residues long. Germline loops: CDR1 SGHRS, CDR2 YFSETQ. Here the CDR3 reads CASSQTGNYGYTF.

The J gene is TRBJ2-7, the V gene TRBV5-4; TCRdb gives TRBD1 as the D gene, but with no DNA this cannot be confirmed. Per the germline V gene, CDR1 is SGHNT and CDR2 is YYREEE (reference sequence). The CDR3 sequence is 15 residues long. CDR3 region: CASSADRTGSYEQYF. Complete variable domain (other parts from reference TRBV5-4 and TRBJ2-7): ETGVTQSPTHLIKTRGQQVTLRCSSQSGHNTVSWYQQALGQGPQFIFQYYREEENGRGNFPPRFSGLQFPNYSSELNVNALELDDSALYLCASSADRTGSYEQYFGPGTRLTVT.

The chain carries TRBV6-5 and TRBJ2-1; TCRdb's D call of TRBD1 is untestable without DNA. There are 15 residues in the CDR3. Germline V gene sequence: CDR1 MNHEY, CDR2 SVGAGI. The CDR3: CASSYSLGANNEQFF.

The CDR3 sequence: CASSLGPTAAPGELFF. V and J are TRBV5-4 and TRBJ2-2. The CDR3 spans 16 residues. Germline loops: CDR1 SGHNT, CDR2 YYREEE (reference sequence).

The chain combines TRBV5-1 with TRBJ2-1; TCRdb names TRBD1, which stays unverified in the absence of DNA. The CDR3 has 16 amino acids. Germline-derived CDR1 and CDR2 are SGHRS and YFSETQ. CDR3 in amino acids: CASSLGQGTELDEQFF.

The chain couples TRBV20-1 to TRBJ1-4; TCRdb's D gene call, TRBD1, goes unchecked for lack of DNA. Germline-derived CDR1 and CDR2 are DFQATT and SNEGSKA (reference sequence). This CDR3 has 15 amino acids. CDR3 loop: CSAASDRPTNEKLFF.

The gene calls are TRBV6-2 or TRBV6-3 and TRBJ2-1; as DNA is missing, the TRBD1 call by TCRdb cannot be tested. The CDR3 runs to 14 residues. The germline V gene encodes CDR1 MNHEY and CDR2 SVGEGT. CDR3 loop: CASSQGSSYNEQFF.

The chain joins TRBV29-1 to TRBJ2-1; TCRdb names TRBD1, which stays unverified in the absence of DNA. This CDR3 has 14 amino acids. Germline assignment: CDR1 SQVTM and CDR2 ANQGSEA. This chain's CDR3 is CSVVGGSGGNEQFF.

This rearrangement joins TRBV11-2 to TRBJ1-1. This CDR3 region has 13 residues. Per the germline V gene, CDR1 is SGHAT and CDR2 is FQNNGV. Here the CDR3 reads CASSLSLRTEAFF.

The chain couples TRBV10-2 to TRBJ1-5; TCRdb gives TRBD1 as the D gene, but with no DNA this cannot be confirmed. The CDR3 loop spans 15 amino acids. Germline CDR1 and CDR2: WSHSY and SAAADI. The CDR3 is CASSEPGQGVQPQHF.

V is TRBV4-2 and J is TRBJ1-1. CDR3 size: 13 residues. CDR1 is LGHNA, CDR2 YNFKEQ, per germline. The CDR3 loop reads CASSQVGGTEAFF.

V usage is TRBV7-8 and J usage is TRBJ2-2; the D gene TCRdb calls, TRBD2, cannot be checked with no DNA. There are 18 residues in the CDR3. Germline CDR1 reads SGHVS; CDR2 reads FQNEAQ. CDR3 amino acids: CASSFPKLAGPSAGELFF.

V and J are TRBV7-2 and TRBJ2-3; TCRdb picks TRBD1, but there is no DNA to check that call. The CDR3 has 15 amino acids. Germline CDR1 and CDR2: SGHTA and FQGNSA. This chain's CDR3 is CASTTLRGSMDTQYF.

This chain uses TRBV6-4 with TRBJ2-1; TCRdb proposes TRBD2, but this gene call is untestable without DNA. CDR1 and CDR2 (germline): MRHNA, SNTAGT. This CDR3 comprises 15 residues. The chain's CDR3 is CASSALAGEVDEQFF.

The chain recombines TRBV4-3 with TRBJ2-5; TCRdb's D gene call, TRBD2, goes unchecked for lack of DNA. This CDR3 contains 15 residues. Germline values: CDR1 LGHNA, CDR2 YSLEER. CDR3 residues: CASSLHAGSQETQYF.

CDR3 sequence reads: CASSFPRGTSANYGYTF. The genes are TRBV7-9 and TRBJ1-2. Germline V gene lookup returns CDR1 SEHNR and CDR2 FQNEAQ (reference sequence). CDR3 length equals 17 residues.

The chain links TRBV5-8 to TRBJ2-1; the D call from TCRdb, TRBD1, cannot be confirmed without DNA. From germline, CDR1 is SGHTS and CDR2 YDEGEE. The CDR3 is made up of 15 amino acids. CDR3 region: CASSRGAGTHDEQFF. The whole variable domain, remainder taken from reference TRBV5-8 and TRBJ2-1, is EAGVTQSPTHLIKTRGQQATLRCSPISGHTSVYWYQQALGLGLQFLLWYDEGEERNRGNFPPRFSGRQFPNYSSELNVNALELEDSALYLCASSRGAGTHDEQFFGPGTRLTVL.

The V call is TRBV19, the J call TRBJ2-1; lacking DNA, the TRBD1 call made by TCRdb goes unchecked. The CDR3 runs to 15 residues. The germline gives CDR1 LNHDA, CDR2 SQIVND (reference sequence). CDR3 sequence: CASSILQETYNEQFF.

This rearrangement joins TRBV10-3 to TRBJ2-3; TCRdb's D call of TRBD1 is untestable without DNA. From germline, CDR1 is ENHRY and CDR2 SYGVKD. This CDR3 has 17 residues. The CDR3: CAISETIDRGLTDTQYF.

The chain uses TRBV9 and TRBJ2-1. Per germline, CDR1 SGDLS and CDR2 YYNGEE. This CDR3 region has 12 residues. This chain's CDR3 is CASSASRYEQFF.

The V call is TRBV2, the J call TRBJ2-7; TCRdb's D gene call, TRBD1, goes unchecked for lack of DNA. The CDR3 is 15 amino acids. Germline loops: CDR1 SNHLY, CDR2 FYNNEI. The CDR3 here is CASSEEQGILGEQYF.

The chain couples TRBV28 to TRBJ2-2; TCRdb proposes TRBD1, but this gene call is untestable without DNA. Germline V gene data show CDR1 as MDHEN and CDR2 as SYDVKM. This CDR3 has 15 residues. CDR3 sequence reads: CASSYQGGNTGELFF.

The V and J genes are TRBV12-3 or TRBV12-4 and TRBJ2-1; TCRdb's D gene call, TRBD1, goes unchecked for lack of DNA. The CDR3 has 14 residues. CDR3 in amino acids: CASSFEDRGNEQFF.

The J gene is TRBJ2-7, the V gene TRBV20-1; no DNA is available, so the TRBD1 call from TCRdb remains unchecked. The CDR3 contains 13 residues. Germline-derived CDR1 and CDR2 are DFQATT and SNEGSKA (reference sequence). This CDR3 reads CSAPGTATYEQYF.

This chain joins TRBV25-1 and TRBJ2-2. The germline gives CDR1 MGHDK, CDR2 SYGVNS. This CDR3 comprises 12 residues. This CDR3 is CAIALYTGELFF.